Listed below are T cell receptor beta chains from one sample, sequenced in a study of cytomegalovirus exposure and HLA in healthy donors. The protocol was immunoSEQ multiplex PCR, while the TCRdb copy is restricted to in-frame clones and leaves out a portion. In the table there are 110,000 or so clones, 65% to 80% of which are singletons. The sample taken for sequencing was PBMCs. The receptor source for this set is a young man in good health and CMV-seropositive. The CDR3 runs from the conserved cysteine through the conserved F or W. A D gene is named only where the DNA matches it firmly. Only part of the rows carry a size: once, few, many, or a class if the clone is expanded.

clone_size j_call d_call v_call cdr3_aa cdr3_nt
- TRBJ1-1 - TRBV2 CASSARSRNTEAFF TGTGCCAGCAGTGCGAGGTCCAGGAACACTGAAGCTTTCTTT
- TRBJ1-4 - TRBV6-6 CASSYSNQAGNEKLFF TGTGCCAGCAGTTACTCGAACCAGGCTGGGAATGAAAAACTGTTTTTT
- TRBJ2-5 TRBD2 TRBV19 CASSGTSVQETQYF TGTGCCAGTAGTGGTACTAGCGTACAAGAGACCCAGTACTTC
- TRBJ1-2 TRBD1 TRBV27 CASRATGGYGYTF TGTGCCAGCAGGGCAACAGGGGGCTATGGCTACACCTTC
- TRBJ2-7 - TRBV6-1 CASRQITYEQYF TGTGCCAGCAGGCAGATTACCTACGAGCAGTACTTC
- TRBJ1-5 - TRBV6-1 CAILGMSGPQHF TGTGCCATCCTGGGTATGTCGGGGCCCCAGCATTTT
few TRBJ2-1 TRBD2 TRBV25-1 CASNPGLVAEQFF TGTGCCAGCAACCCGGGACTAGTTGCTGAGCAGTTCTTC
- TRBJ2-7 - TRBV18 CASSPPAGAGPSYEQYF TGTGCCAGCTCACCACCCGCCGGCGCGGGTCCCTCCTACGAGCAGTACTTC
- TRBJ1-3 TRBD1 TRBV7-8 CASSLAARGASGNTIYF TGTGCCAGCAGCTTAGCGGCCAGGGGGGCTTCTGGAAACACCATATATTTT
once TRBJ1-2 TRBD1 TRBV10-2 CASSVDRGGDGYTF TGCGCCAGCAGCGTCGACAGGGGTGGGGATGGCTACACCTTC
once TRBJ1-1 - TRBV27 CASSLSQVKEAFF TGTGCCAGCAGTTTATCCCAGGTGAAAGAAGCTTTCTTT
- TRBJ2-3 - TRBV27 CASTAPPSGRTDTQYF TGTGCCAGCACCGCCCCCCCCAGCGGACGCACAGATACGCAGTATTTT
- TRBJ1-1 - TRBV19 CASSIPGSLGEAFF TGTGCCAGTAGTATCCCCGGGAGTTTAGGTGAAGCTTTCTTT
once TRBJ2-7 TRBD2 TRBV7-9 CASSSLTSGSYEQYF TGTGCCAGCAGCTCCCTCACTAGCGGGTCCTACGAGCAGTACTTC
- TRBJ2-3 TRBD1 TRBV6-1 CASFPRDSFTDTQYF TGTGCCAGTTTCCCCCGGGACAGTTTCACAGATACGCAGTATTTT
- TRBJ1-4 - TRBV28 CASSSGTDEKLFF TGTGCCAGCAGTTCAGGGACTGATGAAAAGCTGTTTTTT
few TRBJ2-1 TRBD2 TRBV9 CASSPFGLAGANEQFF TGTGCCAGCAGCCCCTTTGGGCTAGCGGGAGCCAATGAGCAGTTCTTC
- TRBJ2-5 TRBD1 TRBV27 CASWTGGRKTQYF TGTGCCAGCTGGACAGGGGGCCGGAAGACCCAGTACTTC
few TRBJ2-7 TRBD1 TRBV9 CASSVGDRDYEQYF TGTGCCAGCAGCGTAGGGGACAGGGATTACGAGCAGTACTTC
once TRBJ1-5 - TRBV19 CASSTRGDWDQPQHF TGTGCCAGTAGTACCCGCGGTGATTGGGATCAGCCCCAGCATTTT
- TRBJ1-1 - TRBV5-1 CASRPAGGTEAFF TGCGCCAGCAGACCCGCGGGGGGCACTGAAGCTTTCTTT
- TRBJ2-4 - TRBV5-1 CASSSWRLQYSQYF TGCGCCAGCAGCTCATGGAGGCTACAATACAGTCAGTACTTC
few TRBJ1-6 - TRBV14 CASPPDLREGSYNSPLHF TGTGCCAGCCCGCCAGACCTCAGGGAAGGGTCCTATAATTCACCCCTCCACTTT
- TRBJ2-3 TRBD1 TRBV29-1 CSVEDAGGTDTQYF TGCAGCGTTGAAGACGCAGGGGGAACGGATACGCAGTATTTT
- TRBJ2-2 TRBD2 TRBV11-2 CASRHSGGRIGELFF TGTGCCAGCAGACATAGCGGGGGGCGGATAGGGGAGCTGTTTTTT
few TRBJ2-2 - TRBV2 CASSEAPGWELFF TGTGCCAGCAGTGAAGCGCCGGGGTGGGAGCTGTTTTTT
- TRBJ1-2 - TRBV7-9 CASIEGGSNYGYTF TGTGCCAGCATTGAGGGTGGATCTAACTATGGCTACACCTTC
few TRBJ2-2 - TRBV2 CASRHGGRNTGELFF TGTGCCAGCCGTCACGGGGGTCGGAACACCGGGGAGCTGTTTTTT
- TRBJ1-1 - TRBV6-5 CASRSPNGQGEAFF TGTGCCAGCAGGTCCCCAAACGGGCAGGGTGAAGCTTTCTTT
- TRBJ1-1 TRBD1 TRBV28 CASTEGQIDRRNTEAFF TGTGCCAGCACCGAGGGACAGATCGACCGGCGGAACACTGAAGCTTTCTTT
- TRBJ1-1 - TRBV4-1 CASSHRQPNTEAFF TGCGCCAGCAGCCACCGACAGCCCAACACTGAAGCTTTCTTT
once TRBJ2-7 - TRBV28 CASSFSGTYEQYF TGTGCCAGCAGTTTCTCCGGGACTTACGAGCAGTACTTC
- TRBJ1-2 - TRBV27 CASGPRALYGYTF TGTGCCAGCGGGCCACGCGCTCTCTATGGCTACACCTTC
- TRBJ1-1 - TRBV11-2 CASSQDSFMNTEAFF TGTGCCAGCAGCCAAGACTCGTTCATGAACACTGAAGCTTTCTTT
- TRBJ1-2 TRBD1 TRBV4-1 CASSPRDRHYGYTF TGCGCCAGCAGCCCCCGGGACAGGCACTATGGCTACACCTTC
- TRBJ1-6 TRBD1 TRBV2 CATESLEGADYNSPLHF TGTGCCACCGAGAGTTTGGAGGGGGCGGACTATAATTCACCCCTCCACTTT
- TRBJ2-3 TRBD2 TRBV15 CATSRVGAGTTSTDTQYF TGTGCCACCAGCAGAGTAGGAGCGGGGACCACTAGCACAGATACGCAGTATTTT
- TRBJ2-7 TRBD1 TRBV30 CAWSRPGTGNSYEQYF TGTGCCTGGAGCCGCCCAGGGACAGGAAACTCCTACGAGCAGTACTTC
- TRBJ1-5 - TRBV13 CASSLGQGFQPQHF TGTGCCAGCAGCTTAGGGCAGGGGTTTCAGCCCCAGCATTTT
- TRBJ2-1 TRBD2 TRBV9 CASSVAGSGGYNEQFF TGTGCCAGCAGCGTAGCGGGAAGCGGGGGGTACAATGAGCAGTTCTTC
once TRBJ1-6 - TRBV30 CAWSVLGTPLHF TGTGCCTGGAGTGTACTCGGTACACCCCTCCACTTT
once TRBJ2-3 - TRBV27 CASSVAWNTDTQYF TGTGCCAGCAGTGTAGCGTGGAACACAGATACGCAGTATTTT
- TRBJ2-7 - TRBV5-1 CASSLGLADSYEQYF TGCGCCAGCAGCTTGGGGTTGGCAGATTCCTACGAGCAGTACTTC
once TRBJ2-2 - TRBV9 CASRGGQLNTGELFF TGTGCCAGCAGGGGGGGACAGCTAAACACCGGGGAGCTGTTTTTT
- TRBJ1-4 - TRBV28 CASSLLRGEKLFF TGTGCCAGCAGTTTACTCAGGGGAGAAAAACTGTTTTTT
- TRBJ2-3 TRBD2 TRBV5-7 CASSLSRTSGGESTDTQYF TGTGCCAGCAGCTTGTCAAGGACTAGCGGGGGGGAGAGCACAGATACGCAGTATTTT
- TRBJ2-7 - TRBV28 CASSSGNYEQYF TGTGCCAGCAGTTCGGGTAACTACGAGCAGTACTTC
few TRBJ1-2 TRBD1 TRBV7-8 CASSLSIGTGEGYTF TGTGCCAGCAGCTTATCTATCGGGACAGGGGAAGGCTACACCTTC
- TRBJ2-7 TRBD2 TRBV29-1 CSVVTSGNYEQYF TGCAGCGTTGTAACTAGCGGGAACTACGAGCAGTACTTC
few TRBJ1-2 - TRBV4-1 CASSQERGESYGYTF TGCGCCAGCAGCCAAGAACGGGGAGAGTCCTATGGCTACACCTTC